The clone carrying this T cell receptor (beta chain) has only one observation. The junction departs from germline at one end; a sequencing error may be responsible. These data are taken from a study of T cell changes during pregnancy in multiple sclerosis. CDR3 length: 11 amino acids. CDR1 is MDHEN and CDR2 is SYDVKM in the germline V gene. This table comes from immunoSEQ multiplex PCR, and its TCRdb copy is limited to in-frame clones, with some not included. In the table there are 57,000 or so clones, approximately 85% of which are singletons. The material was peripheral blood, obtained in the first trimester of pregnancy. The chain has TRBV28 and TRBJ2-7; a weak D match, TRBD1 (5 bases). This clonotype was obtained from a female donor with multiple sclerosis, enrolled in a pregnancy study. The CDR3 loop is CASSSLHGARF. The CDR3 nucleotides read TGTGCCAGCAGTTCCCTTCATGGGGCTCGGTTC.